The clone carrying this T cell receptor beta chain was observed once. Repertoires were generated with immunoSEQ multiplex PCR, while TCRdb's copy carries only in-frame clones and drops some. The sample lists 40,000 to 60,000 clones, 86% seen once, with 14% to 15% in the top ten. The data stem from a study of blood T cell repertoires in COVID-19. Study in general: Some COVID-19 samples were acute and others convalescent; all came from the United States, Italy and Spain.

Input material: peripheral blood. This clonotype was obtained from a human donor in a cohort sampled during active COVID-19.

The DNA of the CDR3 is TGTGCCAGCAGCACAGGGGGCGTTGGGTCAAAAAACATTCAGTACTTC. Protein sequence: CASSTGGVGSKNIQYF. The chain combines TRBV28 with TRBJ2-4; 9 positions match TRBD1. From germline, CDR1 is MDHEN and CDR2 SYDVKM. The trim removed 6 bases at V and 4 bases at J, leaving 10 bases unmatched. The CDR3 runs to 16 residues.